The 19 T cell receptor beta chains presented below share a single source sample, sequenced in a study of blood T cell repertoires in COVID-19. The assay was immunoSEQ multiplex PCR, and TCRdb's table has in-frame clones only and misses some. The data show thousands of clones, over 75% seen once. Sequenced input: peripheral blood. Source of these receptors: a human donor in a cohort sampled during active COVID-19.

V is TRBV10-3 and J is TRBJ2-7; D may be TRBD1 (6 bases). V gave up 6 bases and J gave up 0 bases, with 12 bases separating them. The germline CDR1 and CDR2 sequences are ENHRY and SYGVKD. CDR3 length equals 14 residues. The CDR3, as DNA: TGTGCCATCAGGGCGGACAGCTTCTCCTACGAGCAGTACTTC. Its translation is CAIRADSFSYEQYF.

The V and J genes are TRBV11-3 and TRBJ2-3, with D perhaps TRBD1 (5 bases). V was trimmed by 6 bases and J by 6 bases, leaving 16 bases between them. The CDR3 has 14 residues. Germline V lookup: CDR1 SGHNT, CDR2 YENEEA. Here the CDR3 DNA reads TGTGCCAGCAGGACAGCGAAGGTTCTGGATACGCAGTATTTT. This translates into CASRTAKVLDTQYF. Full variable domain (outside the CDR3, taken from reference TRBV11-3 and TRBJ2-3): EAGVVQSPRYKIIEKKQPVAFWCNPISGHNTLYWYLQNLGQGPELLIRYENEEAVDDSQLPKDRFSAERLKGVDSTLKIQPAELGDSAVYLCASRTAKVLDTQYFGPGTRLTVL.

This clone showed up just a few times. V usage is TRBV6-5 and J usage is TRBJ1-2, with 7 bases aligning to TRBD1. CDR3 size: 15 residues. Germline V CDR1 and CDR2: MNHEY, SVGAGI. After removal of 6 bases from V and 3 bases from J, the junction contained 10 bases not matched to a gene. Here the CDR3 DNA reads TGTGCCAGCAGGCCGAGAGGGGGCTGGTACTATGGCTACACCTTC. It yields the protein CASRPRGGWYYGYTF.

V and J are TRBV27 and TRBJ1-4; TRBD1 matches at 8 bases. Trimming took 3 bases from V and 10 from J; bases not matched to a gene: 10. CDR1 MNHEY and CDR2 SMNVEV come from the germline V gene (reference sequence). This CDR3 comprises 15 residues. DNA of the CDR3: TGTGCCAGCAGTTTGGAGGGACAGGCCCCTTCAAAACTGTTTTTT. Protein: CASSLEGQAPSKLFF.

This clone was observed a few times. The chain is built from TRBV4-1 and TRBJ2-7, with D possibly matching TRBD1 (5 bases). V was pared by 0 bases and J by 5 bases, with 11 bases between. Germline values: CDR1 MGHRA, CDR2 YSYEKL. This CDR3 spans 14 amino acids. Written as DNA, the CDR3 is TGCGCCAGCAGCCAAGATGGGGCAGTCAACGAGCAGTACTTC. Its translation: CASSQDGAVNEQYF.

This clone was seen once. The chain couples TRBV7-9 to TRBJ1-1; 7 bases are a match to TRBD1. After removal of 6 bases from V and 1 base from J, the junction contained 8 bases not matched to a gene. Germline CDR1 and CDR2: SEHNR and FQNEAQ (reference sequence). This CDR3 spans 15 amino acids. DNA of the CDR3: TGTGCCAGCAGGGCCATGAGGACAGGGAACACTGAAGCTTTCTTT. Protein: CASRAMRTGNTEAFF.

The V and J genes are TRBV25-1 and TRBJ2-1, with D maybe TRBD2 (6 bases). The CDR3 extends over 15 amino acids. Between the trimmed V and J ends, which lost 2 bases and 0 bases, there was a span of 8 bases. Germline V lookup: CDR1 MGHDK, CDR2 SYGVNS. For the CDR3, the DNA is TGTGCCAGCAGTGAAGGGAGGAACTCCTACAATGAGCAGTTCTTC. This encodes CASSEGRNSYNEQFF.

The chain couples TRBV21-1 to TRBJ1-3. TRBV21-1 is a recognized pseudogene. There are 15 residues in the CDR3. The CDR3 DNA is TGTGCCAGCAGCAATGGTCCTAAGTCGGGAAACACCATATATTTT. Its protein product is CASSNGPKSGNTIYF.

The chain's CDR3 is CARHVPEAFF. DNA of the CDR3: TGCGCCAGACACGTTCCTGAAGCTTTCTTT. The rearrangement joins TRBV5-1 to TRBJ1-1; unclear D gene. This CDR3 contains 10 residues. Germline assignment: CDR1 SGHRS and CDR2 YFSETQ. V was shortened by 8 bases and J by 6 bases, with 8 bases between the two germline ends.

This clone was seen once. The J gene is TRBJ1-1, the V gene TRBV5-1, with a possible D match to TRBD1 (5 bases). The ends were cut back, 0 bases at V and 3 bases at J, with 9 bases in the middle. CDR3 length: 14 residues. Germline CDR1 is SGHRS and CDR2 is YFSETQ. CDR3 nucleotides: TGCGCCAGCAGCTTGGGGGGCTGGGACACTGAAGCTTTCTTT. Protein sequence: CASSLGGWDTEAFF. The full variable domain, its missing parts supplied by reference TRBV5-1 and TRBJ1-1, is KAGVTQTPRYLIKTRGQQVTLSCSPISGHRSVSWYQQTPGQGLQFLFEYFSETQRNKGNFPGRFSGRQFSNSRSEMNVSTLELGDSALYLCASSLGGWDTEAFFGQGTRLTVV.

CDR3 in amino acids: CASRRGGTEQYF. CDR3 DNA: TGTGCCAGCAGACGGGGGGGAACGGAGCAGTACTTC. The chain employs TRBV13 and TRBJ2-7, with 8 bases identical to TRBD2. Per the germline V gene, CDR1 is PRHDT and CDR2 is FYEKMQ (reference sequence). The CDR3 has 12 amino acids. The J segment lost 7 bases and the V segment lost 6 bases, leaving 5 bases of the junction unmatched.

CDR3 bases: TGTGCCAGCAGCTTACCGGACAGTTATCAGCCCCAGCATTTT. The encoded protein is CASSLPDSYQPQHF. The chain recombines TRBV7-9 with TRBJ1-5, with D possibly being TRBD1 (6 bases). V was trimmed by 2 bases and J by 5 bases, leaving 10 bases between them. The germline CDR1 and CDR2 sequences are SEHNR and FQNEAQ (reference sequence). CDR3 length: 14 residues.

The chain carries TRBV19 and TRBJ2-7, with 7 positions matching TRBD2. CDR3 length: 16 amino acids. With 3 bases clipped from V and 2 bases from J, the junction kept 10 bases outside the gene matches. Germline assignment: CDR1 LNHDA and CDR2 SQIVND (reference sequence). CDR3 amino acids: CASSMTAREITYEQYF. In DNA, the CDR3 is TGTGCCAGTAGTATGACCGCGCGGGAGATCACCTACGAGCAGTACTTC.

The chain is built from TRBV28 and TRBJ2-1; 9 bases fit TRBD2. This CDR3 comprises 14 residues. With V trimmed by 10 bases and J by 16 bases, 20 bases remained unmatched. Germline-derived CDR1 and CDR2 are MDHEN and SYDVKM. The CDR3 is CATRPGSGRGELFF. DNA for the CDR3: TGTGCCACCAGGCCGGGTAGCGGGAGAGGGGAGCTCTTCTTC.

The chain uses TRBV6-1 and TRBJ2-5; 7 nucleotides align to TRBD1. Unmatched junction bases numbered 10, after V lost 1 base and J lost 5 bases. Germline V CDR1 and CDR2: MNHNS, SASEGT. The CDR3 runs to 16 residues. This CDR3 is CASSEVTGSRGETQYF. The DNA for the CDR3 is TGTGCCAGCAGTGAAGTGACAGGGTCAAGGGGGGAGACCCAGTACTTC.

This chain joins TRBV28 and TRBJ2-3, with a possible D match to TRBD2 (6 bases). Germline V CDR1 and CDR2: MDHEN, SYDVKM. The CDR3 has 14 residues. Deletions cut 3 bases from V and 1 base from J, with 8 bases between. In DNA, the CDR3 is TGTGCCAGCAGTTTTCCGGGAGGCACAGATACGCAGTATTTT. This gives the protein CASSFPGGTDTQYF.

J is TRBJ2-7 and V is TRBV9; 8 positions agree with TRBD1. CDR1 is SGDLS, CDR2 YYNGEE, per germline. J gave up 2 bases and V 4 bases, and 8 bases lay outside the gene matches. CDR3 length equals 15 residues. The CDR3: CASSPRDRLPYEQYF. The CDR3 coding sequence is TGTGCCAGCAGCCCCCGGGACAGGCTCCCCTACGAGCAGTACTTC.

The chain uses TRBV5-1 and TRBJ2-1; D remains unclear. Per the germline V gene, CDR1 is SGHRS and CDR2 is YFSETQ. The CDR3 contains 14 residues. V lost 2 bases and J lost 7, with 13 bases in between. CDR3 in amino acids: CASSFDRERNEQFF. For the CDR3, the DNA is TGCGCCAGCAGCTTCGATCGCGAACGGAATGAGCAGTTCTTC.

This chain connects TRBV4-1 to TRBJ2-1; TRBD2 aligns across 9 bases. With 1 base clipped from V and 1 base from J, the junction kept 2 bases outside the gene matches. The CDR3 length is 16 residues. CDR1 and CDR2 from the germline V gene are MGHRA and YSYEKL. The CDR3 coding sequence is TGCGCCAGCAGCCAAGTAGCGGGAGTGTCCTACAATGAGCAGTTCTTC. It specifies CASSQVAGVSYNEQFF.